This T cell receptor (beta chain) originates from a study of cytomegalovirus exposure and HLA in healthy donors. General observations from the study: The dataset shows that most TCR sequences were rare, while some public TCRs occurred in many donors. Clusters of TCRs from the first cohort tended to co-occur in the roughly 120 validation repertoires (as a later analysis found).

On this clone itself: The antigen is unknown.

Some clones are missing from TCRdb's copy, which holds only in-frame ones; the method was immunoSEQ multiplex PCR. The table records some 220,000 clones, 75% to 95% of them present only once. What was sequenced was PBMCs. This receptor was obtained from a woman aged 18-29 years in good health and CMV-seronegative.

CDR3 sequence: CASSSTGRNYGYTF. The CDR3 region has the DNA TGTGCCAGCAGTTCAACAGGGCGAAACTATGGCTACACCTTC. V usage is TRBV27 and J usage is TRBJ1-2, with D maybe TRBD1 (6 bases). Trimming cost V 4 bases and J 2 bases, with 11 bases left between them. The CDR3 runs to 14 residues. From germline, CDR1 is MNHEY and CDR2 SMNVEV (reference sequence).